This is a list of T cell receptor beta chains from one sample in a study of spatial heterogeneity in lung cancer. TCRdb ran MiXCR on the 5' RACE reads and lists one entry per CDR3 protein. Of about 82,000 distinct CDR3 sequences in the sample, around 12% were seen once. The sequencing here drew on PBMCs, taken at surgery. These receptors were collected from a male donor with early-stage non-small cell lung cancer. The CDR3 runs from the conserved cysteine through the conserved F or W. Each record gives: V gene, D gene, J gene, clone size, CDR3 protein, CDR3 DNA. D genes are given only for firm matches. Expanded clones are given a class, and other clones once, few, many or no size at all.

V gene: TRBV2
D gene: -
J gene: TRBJ1-5
clone size: -
CDR3 protein: CASSPGQNSNQPQHF
CDR3 DNA: TGTGCCAGCAGTCCCGGACAGAATAGCAATCAGCCCCAGCATTTT

V gene: TRBV13
D gene: -
J gene: TRBJ2-2
clone size: -
CDR3 protein: CASSRGDTGELFF
CDR3 DNA: TGTGCCAGCAGCCGGGGAGACACCGGGGAGCTGTTTTTT

V gene: TRBV24-1
D gene: TRBD1
J gene: TRBJ1-1
clone size: few
CDR3 protein: CATSEFTGVPNTEAFF
CDR3 DNA: TGTGCCACCAGTGAATTTACAGGGGTTCCGAACACTGAAGCTTTCTTT

V gene: TRBV5-1
D gene: -
J gene: TRBJ2-2
clone size: -
CDR3 protein: CASSSIQTGELFF
CDR3 DNA: TGCGCCAGCAGTTCCATCCAGACCGGGGAGCTGTTTTTT

V gene: TRBV7-9
D gene: -
J gene: TRBJ1-4
clone size: -
CDR3 protein: CASSPLEGGLNEKLFF
CDR3 DNA: TGTGCCAGCAGCCCTCTCGAGGGAGGGCTCAATGAAAAACTGTTTTTT

V gene: TRBV24-1
D gene: TRBD2
J gene: TRBJ2-5
clone size: -
CDR3 protein: CATSESSGRGETQYF
CDR3 DNA: TGTGCCACCAGTGAAAGCAGCGGGAGAGGAGAGACCCAGTACTTC

V gene: TRBV5-1
D gene: -
J gene: TRBJ2-3
clone size: few
CDR3 protein: CASSPTRDTQYF
CDR3 DNA: TGCGCCAGCAGCCCGACCAGGGATACGCAGTATTTT

V gene: TRBV6-2/TRBV6-3
D gene: -
J gene: TRBJ2-1
clone size: few
CDR3 protein: CASSYRDYNEQFF
CDR3 DNA: TGTGCCAGCAGTTACCGGGACTACAATGAGCAGTTCTTC

V gene: TRBV28
D gene: -
J gene: TRBJ1-1
clone size: few
CDR3 protein: CASSLLPNTEAFF
CDR3 DNA: TGTGCCAGCAGTTTATTGCCCAACACTGAAGCTTTCTTT

V gene: TRBV2
D gene: -
J gene: TRBJ2-1
clone size: -
CDR3 protein: CASGRSYNEQFF
CDR3 DNA: TGTGCCAGCGGAAGGTCCTACAATGAGCAGTTCTTC

V gene: TRBV12-3/TRBV12-4
D gene: -
J gene: TRBJ2-2
clone size: -
CDR3 protein: CASSIVAGQYTGELFF
CDR3 DNA: TGTGCCAGCAGTATAGTGGCGGGACAGTACACCGGGGAGCTGTTTTTT

V gene: TRBV10-3
D gene: -
J gene: TRBJ1-1
clone size: few
CDR3 protein: CAISETENTEAFF
CDR3 DNA: TGTGCCATCAGTGAGACAGAGAACACTGAAGCTTTCTTT

V gene: TRBV5-1
D gene: -
J gene: TRBJ2-3
clone size: -
CDR3 protein: CASSLAVEQGGIDTQYF
CDR3 DNA: TGCGCCAGCAGCTTGGCCGTGGAACAGGGAGGAATAGATACGCAGTATTTT

V gene: TRBV6-1
D gene: -
J gene: TRBJ1-1
clone size: -
CDR3 protein: CASSSQPNTEAFF
CDR3 DNA: TGTGCCAGCAGTTCCCAACCTAACACTGAAGCTTTCTTT

V gene: TRBV7-8
D gene: TRBD2
J gene: TRBJ2-5
clone size: -
CDR3 protein: CASSSRTSGSLKTQYF
CDR3 DNA: TGTGCCAGCAGCTCCAGGACTAGCGGGAGTCTGAAGACCCAGTACTTC

V gene: TRBV20-1
D gene: -
J gene: TRBJ1-1
clone size: -
CDR3 protein: CSARDTGGMNTEAFF
CDR3 DNA: TGCAGTGCTAGAGATACGGGGGGAATGAACACTGAAGCTTTCTTT

V gene: TRBV20-1
D gene: TRBD1
J gene: TRBJ2-4
clone size: -
CDR3 protein: CSAADGTGAYGAKNIQYF
CDR3 DNA: TGCAGTGCAGCTGATGGGACAGGGGCGTACGGGGCCAAAAACATTCAGTACTTC

V gene: TRBV10-3
D gene: -
J gene: TRBJ1-1
clone size: -
CDR3 protein: CAISPGTQNTEAFF
CDR3 DNA: TGTGCCATCAGCCCCGGGACCCAGAACACTGAAGCTTTCTTT

V gene: TRBV18
D gene: -
J gene: TRBJ1-5
clone size: few
CDR3 protein: CASSTAWAPRGVQPQHF
CDR3 DNA: TGTGCCAGCTCAACGGCCTGGGCTCCGAGGGGTGTTCAGCCCCAGCATTTT

V gene: TRBV20-1
D gene: TRBD1
J gene: TRBJ2-3
clone size: few
CDR3 protein: CSASDRVSTDTQYF
CDR3 DNA: TGCAGTGCTTCCGACAGGGTCAGCACAGATACGCAGTATTTT

V gene: TRBV2
D gene: -
J gene: TRBJ2-2
clone size: -
CDR3 protein: CASKGLQNTGELFF
CDR3 DNA: TGTGCCAGCAAGGGACTTCAGAACACCGGGGAGCTGTTTTTT

V gene: TRBV4-2
D gene: -
J gene: TRBJ2-3
clone size: many
CDR3 protein: CASSQVPVGDTQYF
CDR3 DNA: TGTGCCAGCAGCCAAGTTCCCGTTGGGGATACGCAGTATTTT

V gene: TRBV12-5
D gene: -
J gene: TRBJ2-7
clone size: -
CDR3 protein: CASGLVPVVGENYEQYF
CDR3 DNA: TGTGCTAGTGGTTTGGTACCAGTGGTAGGGGAGAACTACGAGCAGTACTTC

V gene: TRBV29-1
D gene: TRBD2
J gene: TRBJ2-3
clone size: few
CDR3 protein: CSVSEGVRTSGRNTQYF
CDR3 DNA: TGCAGCGTTTCGGAGGGAGTAAGAACTAGCGGGAGGAATACGCAGTATTTT

V gene: TRBV14
D gene: -
J gene: TRBJ1-1
clone size: few
CDR3 protein: CASSQDWALNTEAFF
CDR3 DNA: TGTGCCAGCAGCCAAGATTGGGCCCTGAACACTGAAGCTTTCTTT

V gene: TRBV6-1
D gene: -
J gene: TRBJ1-6
clone size: -
CDR3 protein: CASSGLQGWYSPLHF
CDR3 DNA: TGTGCCAGCAGTGGACTACAGGGATGGTATTCACCCCTCCACTTT

V gene: TRBV4-1
D gene: -
J gene: TRBJ2-3
clone size: -
CDR3 protein: CASSQARQAGNTDTQYF
CDR3 DNA: TGCGCCAGCAGCCAAGCACGCCAGGCGGGGAACACAGATACGCAGTATTTT

V gene: TRBV19
D gene: -
J gene: TRBJ1-1
clone size: -
CDR3 protein: CASSPQMNTEAFF
CDR3 DNA: TGTGCCAGTAGTCCACAGATGAACACTGAAGCTTTCTTT

V gene: TRBV5-1
D gene: TRBD1
J gene: TRBJ1-4
clone size: many
CDR3 protein: CASSPRQGGDEKLFF
CDR3 DNA: TGCGCCAGCAGCCCAAGACAGGGTGGTGATGAAAAACTGTTTTTT

V gene: TRBV3-1
D gene: -
J gene: TRBJ1-4
clone size: few
CDR3 protein: CASKQGQNEKLFF
CDR3 DNA: TGTGCCAGCAAGCAGGGCCAGAATGAAAAACTGTTTTTT

V gene: TRBV10-2
D gene: -
J gene: TRBJ2-2
clone size: -
CDR3 protein: CASSPPPRDTGELFF
CDR3 DNA: TGCGCCAGCTCCCCCCCCCCCAGGGACACCGGGGAGCTGTTTTTT

V gene: TRBV3-1
D gene: -
J gene: TRBJ2-1
clone size: -
CDR3 protein: CASSHDRHEQFF
CDR3 DNA: TGTGCCAGCAGCCACGACAGACATGAGCAGTTCTTC

V gene: TRBV12-3/TRBV12-4
D gene: TRBD1
J gene: TRBJ1-1
clone size: few
CDR3 protein: CASGTALTEAFF
CDR3 DNA: TGTGCCAGTGGGACAGCTCTAACTGAAGCTTTCTTT

V gene: TRBV18
D gene: -
J gene: TRBJ1-1
clone size: -
CDR3 protein: CASSPGGGGQTEAFF
CDR3 DNA: TGTGCCAGCTCACCTGGTGGAGGGGGTCAGACTGAAGCTTTCTTT

V gene: TRBV13
D gene: TRBD1
J gene: TRBJ2-5
clone size: few
CDR3 protein: CASSPRTGGETQYF
CDR3 DNA: TGTGCCAGCAGCCCGCGGACAGGGGGAGAGACCCAGTACTTC

V gene: TRBV3-1
D gene: TRBD1
J gene: TRBJ2-7
clone size: -
CDR3 protein: CASSQGLLKNSRQGAYEQYF
CDR3 DNA: TGTGCCAGCAGCCAAGGTTTGTTGAAGAACTCAAGACAGGGGGCTTACGAGCAGTACTTC

V gene: TRBV2
D gene: -
J gene: TRBJ2-3
clone size: few
CDR3 protein: CASSVQQSDTQYF
CDR3 DNA: TGTGCCAGCAGTGTCCAGCAGTCAGATACGCAGTATTTT

V gene: TRBV7-2
D gene: TRBD2
J gene: TRBJ2-7
clone size: many
CDR3 protein: CASSLGTSVSYEQYF
CDR3 DNA: TGTGCCAGCAGCTTAGGGACTAGCGTTTCCTACGAGCAGTACTTC

V gene: TRBV20-1
D gene: -
J gene: TRBJ2-7
clone size: -
CDR3 protein: CSAAQGFSYEQYF
CDR3 DNA: TGCAGTGCTGCCCAAGGGTTTTCCTACGAGCAGTACTTC

V gene: TRBV29-1
D gene: -
J gene: TRBJ2-3
clone size: -
CDR3 protein: CSAGVGHVPTDTQYF
CDR3 DNA: TGCAGCGCAGGGGTAGGACACGTACCCACAGATACGCAGTATTTT

V gene: TRBV7-3
D gene: -
J gene: TRBJ2-1
clone size: -
CDR3 protein: CASSLVGTEQFF
CDR3 DNA: TGTGCCAGCAGCCTAGTAGGGACTGAGCAGTTCTTC

V gene: TRBV18
D gene: -
J gene: TRBJ1-2
clone size: -
CDR3 protein: CASSPQGSTSYGYTF
CDR3 DNA: TGTGCCAGCTCACCACAGGGCAGCACCAGCTATGGCTACACCTTC

V gene: TRBV11-2
D gene: -
J gene: TRBJ1-1
clone size: -
CDR3 protein: CASSRESEAFF
CDR3 DNA: TGTGCCAGCAGCCGAGAATCTGAAGCTTTCTTT

V gene: TRBV10-3
D gene: -
J gene: TRBJ1-5
clone size: few
CDR3 protein: CAIRSDSNQPQHF
CDR3 DNA: TGTGCCATCAGGAGCGATTCCAATCAGCCCCAGCATTTT

V gene: TRBV28
D gene: -
J gene: TRBJ2-4
clone size: -
CDR3 protein: CASFPGQLAKNIQYF
CDR3 DNA: TGTGCCAGCTTTCCGGGACAACTAGCCAAAAACATTCAGTACTTC

V gene: TRBV7-9
D gene: -
J gene: TRBJ2-1
clone size: -
CDR3 protein: CASSLGGVSYNEQFF
CDR3 DNA: TGTGCCAGCAGCCTCGGTGGAGTCTCCTACAATGAGCAGTTCTTC

V gene: TRBV20-1
D gene: -
J gene: TRBJ2-7
clone size: -
CDR3 protein: CSARDPAGTDEQYF
CDR3 DNA: TGCAGTGCTAGAGATCCGGCAGGTACTGACGAGCAGTACTTC

V gene: TRBV7-8
D gene: TRBD1
J gene: TRBJ2-3
clone size: -
CDR3 protein: CASSLQGDPSTDTQYF
CDR3 DNA: TGTGCCAGCAGCCTACAGGGGGACCCTAGCACAGATACGCAGTATTTT

V gene: TRBV7-9
D gene: -
J gene: TRBJ2-5
clone size: few
CDR3 protein: CASSLALGALQETQYF
CDR3 DNA: TGTGCCAGCAGCTTAGCGTTAGGAGCGCTCCAAGAGACCCAGTACTTC

V gene: TRBV7-2
D gene: -
J gene: TRBJ1-5
clone size: few
CDR3 protein: CASSLGVNQPQHF
CDR3 DNA: TGTGCCAGCAGCTTAGGAGTGAATCAGCCCCAGCATTTT

V gene: TRBV11-2
D gene: TRBD2
J gene: TRBJ2-1
clone size: few
CDR3 protein: CASSSPLAGGRGEQFF
CDR3 DNA: TGTGCCAGCAGCTCGCCACTAGCGGGGGGCCGCGGTGAGCAGTTCTTC

V gene: TRBV30
D gene: TRBD2
J gene: TRBJ2-2
clone size: few
CDR3 protein: CAWSTLPGTSGGPNTGELFF
CDR3 DNA: TGTGCCTGGAGTACTCTTCCCGGGACTAGCGGTGGACCGAACACCGGGGAGCTGTTTTTT

V gene: TRBV29-1
D gene: -
J gene: TRBJ1-1
clone size: few
CDR3 protein: CSGGGGSNTEAFF
CDR3 DNA: TGCAGCGGGGGGGGGGGATCAAACACTGAAGCTTTCTTT

V gene: TRBV7-3
D gene: TRBD1
J gene: TRBJ1-1
clone size: few
CDR3 protein: CASSSGGSNTEAFF
CDR3 DNA: TGTGCCAGCAGTTCAGGGGGTTCGAACACTGAAGCTTTCTTT

V gene: TRBV3-1
D gene: -
J gene: TRBJ1-2
clone size: few
CDR3 protein: CASSPRSGGGYTF
CDR3 DNA: TGTGCCAGCAGCCCCCGAAGCGGGGGCGGCTACACCTTC